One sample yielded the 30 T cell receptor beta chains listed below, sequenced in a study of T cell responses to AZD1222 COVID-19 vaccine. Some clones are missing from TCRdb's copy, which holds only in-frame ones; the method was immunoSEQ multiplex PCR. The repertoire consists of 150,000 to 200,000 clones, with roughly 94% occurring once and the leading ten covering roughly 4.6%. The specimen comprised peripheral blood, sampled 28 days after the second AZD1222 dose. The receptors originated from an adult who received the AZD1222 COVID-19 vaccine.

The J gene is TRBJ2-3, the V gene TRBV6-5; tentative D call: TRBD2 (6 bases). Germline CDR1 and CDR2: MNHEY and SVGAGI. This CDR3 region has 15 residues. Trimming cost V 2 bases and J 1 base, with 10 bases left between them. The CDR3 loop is CASSYVKRGTDTQYF. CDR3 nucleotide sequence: TGTGCCAGCAGTTACGTGAAGCGGGGCACAGATACGCAGTATTTT.

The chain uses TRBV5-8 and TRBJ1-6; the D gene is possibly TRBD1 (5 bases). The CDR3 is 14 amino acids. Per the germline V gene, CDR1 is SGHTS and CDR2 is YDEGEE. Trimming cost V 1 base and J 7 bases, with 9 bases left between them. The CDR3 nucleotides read TGTGCCAGCAGCTTGAGGGGAGGGAATTCACCCCTCCACTTT. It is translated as CASSLRGGNSPLHF.

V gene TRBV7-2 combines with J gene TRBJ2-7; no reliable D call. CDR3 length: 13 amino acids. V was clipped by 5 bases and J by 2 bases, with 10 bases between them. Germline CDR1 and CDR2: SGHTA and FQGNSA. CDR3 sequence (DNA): TGTGCCAGCAGCCCCTCCCTGCCCTACGAGCAGTACTTC. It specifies CASSPSLPYEQYF. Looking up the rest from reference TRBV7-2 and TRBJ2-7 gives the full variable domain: GAGVSQSPSNKVTEKGKDVELRCDPISGHTALYWYRQSLGQGLEFLIYFQGNSAPDKSGLPSDRFSAERTGGSVSTLTIQRTQQEDSAVYLCASSPSLPYEQYFGPGTRLTVT.

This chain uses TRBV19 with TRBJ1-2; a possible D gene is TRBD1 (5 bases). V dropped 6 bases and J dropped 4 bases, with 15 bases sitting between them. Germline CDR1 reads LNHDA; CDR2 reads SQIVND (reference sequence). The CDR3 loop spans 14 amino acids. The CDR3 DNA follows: TGTGCCAGTAGCTCTCAGGGTTCGGCCTATGGCTACACCTTC. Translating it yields CASSSQGSAYGYTF.

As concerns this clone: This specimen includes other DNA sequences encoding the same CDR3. CDR3 residues: CASSLTGNTEAFF. For the CDR3, the DNA is TGTGCCAGCAGCTTAACAGGGAACACTGAAGCTTTCTTT. The V and J genes are TRBV7-9 and TRBJ1-1; maybe TRBD1 (5 bases). Germline lookup yields CDR1 SEHNR and CDR2 FQNEAQ (reference sequence). V was trimmed by 2 bases and J by 1 base, leaving 5 bases between them. CDR3 length equals 13 residues.

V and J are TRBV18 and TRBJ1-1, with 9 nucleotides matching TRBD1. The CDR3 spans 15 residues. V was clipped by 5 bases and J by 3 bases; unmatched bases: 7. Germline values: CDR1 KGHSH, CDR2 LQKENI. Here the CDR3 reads CASSTPGQGDTEAFF. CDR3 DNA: TGTGCCAGCTCAACCCCGGGACAGGGCGACACTGAAGCTTTCTTT. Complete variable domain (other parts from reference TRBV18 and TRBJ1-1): NAGVMQNPRHLVRRRGQEARLRCSPMKGHSHVYWYRQLPEEGLKFMVYLQKENIIDESGMPKERFSAEFPKEGPSILRIQQVVRGDSAAYFCASSTPGQGDTEAFFGQGTRLTVV.

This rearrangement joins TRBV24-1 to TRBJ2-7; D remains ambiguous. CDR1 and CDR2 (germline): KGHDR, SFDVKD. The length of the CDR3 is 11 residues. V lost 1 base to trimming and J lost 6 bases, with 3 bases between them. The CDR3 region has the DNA TGTGCCACCAGTGATTTCGGCGAGCAGTACTTC. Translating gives CATSDFGEQYF.

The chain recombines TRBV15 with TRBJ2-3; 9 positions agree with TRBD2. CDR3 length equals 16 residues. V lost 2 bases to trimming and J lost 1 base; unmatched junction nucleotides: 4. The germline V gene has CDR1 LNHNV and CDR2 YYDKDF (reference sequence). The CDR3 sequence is CATSRKSGGRTDTQYF. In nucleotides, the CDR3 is TGTGCCACCAGCAGAAAAAGCGGGGGGCGCACAGATACGCAGTATTTT.

In nucleotides, the CDR3 is TGTGCCATCGGAAAGGACGGTCCCTATGGCTACACCTTC. This translates into CAIGKDGPYGYTF. This rearrangement joins TRBV28 to TRBJ1-2; D gene ambiguous. The ends were cut back, 10 bases at V and 4 bases at J, with 16 bases in the middle. The CDR3 is made up of 13 amino acids. The V gene's germline CDR1 is MDHEN and CDR2 SYDVKM.

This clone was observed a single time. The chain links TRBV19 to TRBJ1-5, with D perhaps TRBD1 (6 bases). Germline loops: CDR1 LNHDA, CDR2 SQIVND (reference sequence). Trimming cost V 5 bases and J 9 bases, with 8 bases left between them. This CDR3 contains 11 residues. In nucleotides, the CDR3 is TGTGCCAGTAGTTTGACAGGGCCCCAGCATTTT. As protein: CASSLTGPQHF.

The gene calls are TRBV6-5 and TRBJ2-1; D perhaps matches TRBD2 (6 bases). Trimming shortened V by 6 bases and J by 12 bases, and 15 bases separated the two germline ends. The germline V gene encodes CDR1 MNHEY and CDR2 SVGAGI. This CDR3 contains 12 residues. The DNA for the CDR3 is TGTGCCAGCAGCCCCAGCGGGTCCCGGCAGTTCTTC. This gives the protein CASSPSGSRQFF.

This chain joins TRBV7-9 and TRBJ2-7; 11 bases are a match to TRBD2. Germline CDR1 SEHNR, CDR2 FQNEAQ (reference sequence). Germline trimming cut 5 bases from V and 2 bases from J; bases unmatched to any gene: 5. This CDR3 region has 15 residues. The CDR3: CASSAGTSGPYEQYF. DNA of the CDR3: TGTGCCAGCAGCGCAGGGACTAGCGGACCCTACGAGCAGTACTTC.

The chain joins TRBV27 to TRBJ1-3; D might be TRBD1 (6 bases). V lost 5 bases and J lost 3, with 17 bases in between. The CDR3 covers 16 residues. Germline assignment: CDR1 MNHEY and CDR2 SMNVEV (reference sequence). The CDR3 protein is CASSPGLGGFGNTIYF. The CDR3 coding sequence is TGTGCCAGCAGTCCCGGCTTGGGGGGCTTTGGAAACACCATATATTTT.

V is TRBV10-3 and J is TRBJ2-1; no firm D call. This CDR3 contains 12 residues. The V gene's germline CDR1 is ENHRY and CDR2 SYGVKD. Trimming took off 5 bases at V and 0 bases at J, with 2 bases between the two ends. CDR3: CAISYSYNEQFF. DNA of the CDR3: TGTGCCATCAGTTACTCCTACAATGAGCAGTTCTTC.

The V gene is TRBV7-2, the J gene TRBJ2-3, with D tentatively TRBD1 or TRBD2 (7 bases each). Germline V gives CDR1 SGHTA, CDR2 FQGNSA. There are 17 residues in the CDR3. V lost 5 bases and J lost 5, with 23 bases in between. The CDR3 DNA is TGTGCCAGCAGCCCCGTTTCAGGGGGAGGGCCTCAAGATACGCAGTATTTT. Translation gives CASSPVSGGGPQDTQYF.

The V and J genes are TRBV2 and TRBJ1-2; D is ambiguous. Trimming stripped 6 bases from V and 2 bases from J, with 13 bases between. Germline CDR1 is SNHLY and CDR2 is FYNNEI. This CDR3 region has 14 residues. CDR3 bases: TGTGCCAGCAGCCTAGTTGGTTCAAACTATGGCTACACCTTC. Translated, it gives CASSLVGSNYGYTF.

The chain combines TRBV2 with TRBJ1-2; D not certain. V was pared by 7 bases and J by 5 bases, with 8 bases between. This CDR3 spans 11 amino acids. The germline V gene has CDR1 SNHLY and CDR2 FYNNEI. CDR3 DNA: TGTGCCAGCACACGGGATTATGGCTACACCTTC. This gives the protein CASTRDYGYTF.

The CDR3 sequence is CASSRPAGRDTQYF. CDR3 nucleotide sequence: TGTGCCAGCAGCCGGCCGGCGGGGCGGGATACGCAGTATTTT. The V call is TRBV7-9, the J call TRBJ2-3, with D perhaps TRBD2 (6 bases). V lost 5 bases to trimming and J lost 6 bases, with 15 bases between them. CDR3 length: 14 residues. Germline CDR1 and CDR2: SEHNR and FQNEAQ (reference sequence).

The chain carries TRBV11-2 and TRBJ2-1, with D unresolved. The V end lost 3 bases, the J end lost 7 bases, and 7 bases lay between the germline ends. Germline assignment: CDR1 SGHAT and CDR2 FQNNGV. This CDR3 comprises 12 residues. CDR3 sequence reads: CASSFKANEQFF. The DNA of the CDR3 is TGTGCCAGCAGCTTTAAGGCGAATGAGCAGTTCTTC. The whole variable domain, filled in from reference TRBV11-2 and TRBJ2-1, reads EAGVAQSPRYKIIEKRQSVAFWCNPISGHATLYWYQQILGQGPKLLIQFQNNGVVDDSQLPKDRFSAERLKGVDSTLKIQPAKLEDSAVYLCASSFKANEQFFGPGTRLTVL.

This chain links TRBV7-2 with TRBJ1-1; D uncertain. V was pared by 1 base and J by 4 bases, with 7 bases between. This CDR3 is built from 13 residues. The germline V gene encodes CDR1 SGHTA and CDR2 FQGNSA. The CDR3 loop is CASSLGVLTEAFF. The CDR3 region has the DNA TGTGCCAGCAGCTTAGGGGTGCTCACTGAAGCTTTCTTT. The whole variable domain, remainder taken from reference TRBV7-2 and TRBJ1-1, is GAGVSQSPSNKVTEKGKDVELRCDPISGHTALYWYRQSLGQGLEFLIYFQGNSAPDKSGLPSDRFSAERTGGSVSTLTIQRTQQEDSAVYLCASSLGVLTEAFFGQGTRLTVV.

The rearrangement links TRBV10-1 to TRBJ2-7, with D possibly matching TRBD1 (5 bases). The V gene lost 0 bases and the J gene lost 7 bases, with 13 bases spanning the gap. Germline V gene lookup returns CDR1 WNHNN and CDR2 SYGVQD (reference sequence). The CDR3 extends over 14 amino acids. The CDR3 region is CASSESTGAGEQYF. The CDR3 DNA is TGCGCCAGCAGTGAGTCGACGGGTGCAGGGGAGCAGTACTTC.

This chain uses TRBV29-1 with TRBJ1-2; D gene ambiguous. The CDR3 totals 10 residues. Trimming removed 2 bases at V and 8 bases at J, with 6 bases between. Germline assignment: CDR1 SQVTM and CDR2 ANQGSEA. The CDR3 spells CSVESQGYTF. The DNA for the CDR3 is TGCAGCGTTGAATCTCAGGGCTACACCTTC.

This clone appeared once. The CDR3 protein is CASSLPGSSEAFF. CDR3 nucleotide sequence: TGTGCCAGCAGTTTACCCGGGTCTTCTGAAGCTTTCTTT. The V gene is TRBV28, the J gene TRBJ1-1; the D is unclear. Germline V gene data show CDR1 as MDHEN and CDR2 as SYDVKM. The CDR3 has 13 amino acids. The V and J ends lost 2 bases and 6 bases respectively, with 10 bases between them.

The CDR3 DNA reads TGCGCCAGCAGCTTAGGAGAGAACTCTCAGGGGACTGAAGCTTTCTTT. It specifies CASSLGENSQGTEAFF. This sequence joins TRBV5-1 and TRBJ1-1; a weak D match, TRBD1 (6 bases). Per germline, CDR1 SGHRS and CDR2 YFSETQ. The CDR3 runs 16 residues. Trimming took 2 bases from V and 5 from J, leaving 19 bases between them.

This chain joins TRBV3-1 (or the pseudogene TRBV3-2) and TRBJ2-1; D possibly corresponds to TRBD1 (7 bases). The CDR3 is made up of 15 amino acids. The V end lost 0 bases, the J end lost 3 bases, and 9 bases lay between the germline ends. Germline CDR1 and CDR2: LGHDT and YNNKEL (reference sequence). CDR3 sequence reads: CASSQDQGGYNEQFF. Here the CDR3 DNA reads TGTGCCAGCAGCCAAGATCAGGGGGGCTACAATGAGCAGTTCTTC.

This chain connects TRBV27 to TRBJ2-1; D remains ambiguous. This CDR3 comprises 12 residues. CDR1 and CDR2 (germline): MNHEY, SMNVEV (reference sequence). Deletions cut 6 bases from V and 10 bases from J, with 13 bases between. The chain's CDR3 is CASSPALGEQFF. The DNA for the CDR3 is TGTGCCAGCAGCCCCGCTTTGGGGGAGCAGTTCTTC.

The CDR3 DNA sequence: TGTGCCAGCAGTTCAGAGGGGACAGTCACCGGGGAGCTGTTTTTT. It yields the protein CASSSEGTVTGELFF. The chain employs TRBV28 and TRBJ2-2; 7 positions match TRBD1. With 4 bases clipped from V and 4 bases from J, the junction kept 6 bases outside the gene matches. The CDR3 extends over 15 amino acids. In germline, CDR1 is MDHEN, CDR2 SYDVKM.

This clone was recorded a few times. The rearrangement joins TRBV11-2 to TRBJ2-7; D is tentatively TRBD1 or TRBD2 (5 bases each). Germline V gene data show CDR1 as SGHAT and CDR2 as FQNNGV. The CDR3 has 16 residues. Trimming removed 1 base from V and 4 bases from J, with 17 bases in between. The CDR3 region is CASSLAVGTPLYEQYF. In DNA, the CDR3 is TGTGCCAGCAGCTTAGCCGTCGGGACCCCCCTTTACGAGCAGTACTTC.

The CDR3 nucleotides read TGTGCCAGCAGCACCGACACTAGCTATGGCTACACCTTC. Encoded protein: CASSTDTSYGYTF. V usage is TRBV7-9 and J usage is TRBJ1-2; D remains ambiguous. This CDR3 spans 13 amino acids. Germline CDR1 SEHNR, CDR2 FQNEAQ (reference sequence). Trimming took off 5 bases at V and 4 bases at J, with 11 bases between the two ends.

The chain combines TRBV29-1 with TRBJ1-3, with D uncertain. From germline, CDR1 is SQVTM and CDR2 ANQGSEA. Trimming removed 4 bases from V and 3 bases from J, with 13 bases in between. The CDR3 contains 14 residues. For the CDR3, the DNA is TGCAGCGTTGGCATTGAGGGCGGTGGAAACACCATATATTTT. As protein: CSVGIEGGGNTIYF.